This T cell receptor (beta chain) was retrieved from a study of blood T cell repertoires in COVID-19. Study at large: T cells, B-cell-depleted T cells, or PBMCs supplied cDNA or gDNA.

Germline V gives CDR1 MDHEN, CDR2 SYDVKM. Trimming cost V 8 bases and J 7 bases, with 15 bases left between them. This CDR3 region has 12 residues. As originally analysed: Estimation of nucleated cell counts relied on the amplification of reference gene primers. Profiling relied on immunoSEQ multiplex PCR, and the TCRdb table lists in-frame clones only, not all of them. The V and J calls and clone size come from that table; D and trimming were worked out from the DNA. Counted here are approximately 33,000 clones, approximately 86% occurring once; the ten biggest clones make up roughly a fifth. The receptor comes from a man between 65 and 79 years old with acute or convalescent COVID-19. Source material: peripheral blood. The chain combines TRBV28 with TRBJ2-7, with D hard to call. CDR3: CASAYGSGEQYF. The CDR3 DNA reads TGTGCCAGCGCCTACGGGTCGGGTGAGCAGTACTTC. The whole variable domain, filled in from reference TRBV28 and TRBJ2-7, reads DVKVTQSSRYLVKRTGEKVFLECVQDMDHENMFWYRQDPGLGLRLIYFSYDVKMKEKGDIPEGYSVSREKKERFSLILESASTNQTSMYLCASAYGSGEQYFGPGTRLTVT.